The TCR beta chain under discussion was sequenced for a study of T cells after yellow fever vaccination. The CDR3 has 13 amino acids. The V end was cut by 8 bases, the J end by 5 bases, with 13 bases between. CDR1 and CDR2 from the germline V gene are SNHLY and FYNNEI. Researchers made TCR cDNA using 5'RACE template switching, and this step added a universal primer site and UMIs. TCRdb re-called the 5' RACE reads with MiXCR, one entry per CDR3 protein. The sample holds 150,000 to 200,000 distinct CDR3 sequences, approximately 9.7% seen once. Findings and limits, study-wide: Detected again after the booster were most primary-vaccination clones, at 95% to 97% CD4 and approximately 87% CD8. FACS-sorted repertoires could contain abundant clonotypes contaminating from the bulk population. Of the clonotypes, a small share occurred in both CD4 and CD8 compartments.

With regard to this clonotype: What it recognizes is unknown.

The V gene is TRBV2, the J gene TRBJ1-5; D perhaps matches TRBD1 (5 bases). The sequencing used CD8+ T cells sorted from PBMCs, collected 45 days after the yellow fever booster vaccination. The clonotype comes from a man aged 18-30 years who received the YFV17D yellow fever vaccine. The CDR3 region has the DNA TGTGCCAGCCGGTCCCAGGGTCATCAGCCCCAGCATTTT. This codes for CASRSQGHQPQHF. Variable domain in full (rest from reference TRBV2 and TRBJ1-5): EPEVTQTPSHQVTQMGQEVILRCVPISNHLYFYWYRQILGQKVEFLVSFYNNEISEKSEIFDDQFSVERPDGSNFTLKIRSTKLEDSAMYFCASRSQGHQPQHFGDGTRLSIL.